This TCR beta chain was sequenced for a study of blood T cells in healthy people across ages. Study-wide points: In the absence of known donor CMV status, changes in expanded clonotypes were possibly confounded.

Combining a sample-barcoded 5' primer with a J-beta primer mix, a second PCR ran for roughly 6 to 12 cycles. TCRdb reanalysed the 5' RACE reads using MiXCR and keeps one entry per CDR3 protein. The repertoire holds hundreds of thousands of distinct CDR3 sequences, with about 34% as singletons. The V gene's germline CDR1 is GTSNPN and CDR2 SVGIG (reference sequence). The trim removed 1 base at V and 5 bases at J, leaving 8 bases unmatched. The CDR3 has 15 amino acids. This clonotype was counted at least ten times. Its antigen is undetermined. This sequence joins TRBV30 and TRBJ2-5; 9 nucleotides line up with TRBD1. Material: blood. This TCR derives from a woman of 80 years or more in good health. The CDR3 loop reads CAWSASQGARETQYF. The CDR3 DNA reads as TGTGCCTGGAGTGCTTCACAGGGGGCGCGGGAGACCCAGTACTTC.